There are many counts of the clone carrying this TCR beta chain. Its target is unknown. TCRdb used MiXCR to reprocess the 5' RACE reads, holding one entry per CDR3 protein. The sample holds hundreds of thousands of distinct CDR3 sequences, around an eighth seen once. V lost 0 bases and J 5 bases, leaving 19 bases between the germline ends. The CDR3 totals 17 residues. Germline CDR1 reads SGHTA; CDR2 reads FQGNSA. This record comes from a study of T cells after yellow fever vaccination. Findings and caveats of the study: Reappearance after the booster was observed for most primary-vaccination clones (96% CD4, over 70% CD8). High-abundance clonotypes from the bulk population could contaminate FACS-sorted repertoires.

This specimen was PBMCs, taken on the day of the yellow fever booster vaccination. This chain joins TRBV7-2 and TRBJ2-5; no definite D call. The clonotype comes from a man younger than 45 who received the YFV17D yellow fever vaccine. The CDR3 protein is CASSLALEMGFGETQYF. The CDR3, as DNA: TGTGCCAGCAGCTTAGCGCTGGAGATGGGTTTTGGGGAGACCCAGTACTTC.